The rows below give T cell receptor beta chains drawn from one sample of a study of control samples from healthy donors and cancer patients. Assay used: immunoSEQ multiplex PCR; TCRdb lists only in-frame clones, some missing. Of 120,000 to 150,000 clones in the sample, 92% are singletons; the top ten hold approximately 10%. Source material: blood. These receptors were collected from a man aged 25 to 40 in good health. Both conserved end residues are part of each CDR3. D genes are given only for firm matches. Size is stated for part of the rows, as once, few or many counts, or as a class when the clone is expanded.

j_call d_call clone_size v_call cdr3_nt cdr3_aa
TRBJ2-5 . . TRBV14 TGTGCCAGCAGCCAAGGTCCAAACCAAGAGACCCAGTACTTC CASSQGPNQETQYF
TRBJ2-6 . . TRBV10-3 TGTGCCATCAGCCAGGGGGAGGCTGGGGCCAACGTCCTGACTTTC CAISQGEAGANVLTF
TRBJ2-7 TRBD1 . TRBV19 TGTGCCAGTAGTATGGGGCAGGGGGCCTACGAGCAGTACTTC CASSMGQGAYEQYF
TRBJ2-7 . once TRBV28 TGTGCCAGCAGTTTAACCCACGAGCAGTACTTC CASSLTHEQYF
TRBJ2-2 . few TRBV2 TGTGCCAGCAGTGAAGTTGGGGGAACCGGGGAGCTGTTTTTT CASSEVGGTGELFF
TRBJ1-2 TRBD1 . TRBV5-1 TGCGCCAGCAGCTCCCTAGGACAGGCTAACTATGGCTACACCTTC CASSSLGQANYGYTF
TRBJ1-2 . . TRBV6-1 TGTGCCAGCAGTGAAGCCGGAATTCAGATCCCTGAGGCATATGGCTACACCTTC CASSEAGIQIPEAYGYTF
TRBJ2-7 . . TRBV4-1 TGCGCCAGCAGCCAAGCACAACGGGACGGATCCTACGAGCAGTACTTC CASSQAQRDGSYEQYF
TRBJ2-7 TRBD1 . TRBV28 TGTGCCAGCAAGGGACAGGGTTGGGACGAGCAGTACTTC CASKGQGWDEQYF
TRBJ1-2 TRBD1 . TRBV6-4 TGTGCCAGCAGTGACTCACCGGGACAGGGGAATGGGTTCACCTTC CASSDSPGQGNGFTF
TRBJ2-1 TRBD2 . TRBV12-3/TRBV12-4 TGTGCCAGCACTAGCGGGAGGACACATGAGCAGTTCTTC CASTSGRTHEQFF
TRBJ1-6 TRBD1 . TRBV27 TGTGCCAGCAGAACAACCTACAGGGGCCTGGTGAATTCACCCCTCCACTTT CASRTTYRGLVNSPLHF
TRBJ2-7 . . TRBV28 TGTGCCAGCAGTTTCGGCGGGCGACGCTACGAGCAGTACTTC CASSFGGRRYEQYF
TRBJ1-2 . . TRBV18 TGTGCCAGCTCACCATTTGACAGCGAACTCACGGGGGGCTACACCTTC CASSPFDSELTGGYTF
TRBJ2-1 TRBD2 . TRBV6-5 TGTGCCAGCAGTTACTGGACTAGCGGTCCCTACAATGAGCAGTTCTTC CASSYWTSGPYNEQFF
TRBJ1-2 . . TRBV11-3 TGTGCCAGCAGCTTTGGGGGTAGCTATGGCTACACCTTC CASSFGGSYGYTF
TRBJ1-4 TRBD1 . TRBV14 TGTGCCAGCAGTCCCCGACAGGGTTTTCGTGAAAAACTGTTTTTT CASSPRQGFREKLFF
TRBJ2-7 TRBD1 few TRBV7-3 TGTGCCAGCAGCCTAGACGGACAGGGACCCTACGAGCAGTACTTC CASSLDGQGPYEQYF
TRBJ2-7 . . TRBV11-2 TGTGCCAGCAGCTTAAGGACCTGGGCGGGACAGAAATTCTCCTACGAGCAGTACTTC CASSLRTWAGQKFSYEQYF
TRBJ1-2 . . TRBV6-5 TGTGCCAGCAGGGACAGTGAATATGGCTACACCTTC CASRDSEYGYTF
TRBJ1-5 . . TRBV19 TGTGCCAGTATTCCGGGGAGGGGCAATCAGCCCCAGCATTTT CASIPGRGNQPQHF
TRBJ1-1 . . TRBV5-1 TGCGCCAGCAGCTTTCGGCGGCAGAGTAACACTGAAGCTTTCTTT CASSFRRQSNTEAFF
TRBJ1-3 . . TRBV27 TGTGCCAGCAGCCCAGTGGGGTTCTCTGGAAACACCATATATTTT CASSPVGFSGNTIYF
TRBJ1-2 . once TRBV6-1 TGTGCCAGCAGTGAAGGAACAGGCAGCTATGGCTACACCTTC CASSEGTGSYGYTF
TRBJ2-1 TRBD1 . TRBV7-2 TGTGCCAGCAGCTCGCGGGACAGGGCCTACAATGAGCAGTTCTTC CASSSRDRAYNEQFF
TRBJ1-4 TRBD1 . TRBV2 TGTGCCAGCAGTGCGGGACAGATTAATGAAAAACTGTTTTTT CASSAGQINEKLFF
TRBJ2-5 TRBD2 . TRBV19 TGTGCCAGTAGTATAGCCTTCGGTGGCGGGAGGTTCCAAGAGACCCAGTACTTC CASSIAFGGGRFQETQYF
TRBJ1-1 . . TRBV6-5 TGTGCCAGCAGTTACTCATCAGGTTATAACACTGAAGCTTTCTTT CASSYSSGYNTEAFF
TRBJ2-2 TRBD2 . TRBV4-2 TGTGCCAGCAGCCAAGAAACTAGCGGGAGGGCGAACACCGGGGAGCTGTTTTTT CASSQETSGRANTGELFF
TRBJ1-6 . . TRBV10-1 TGCGCCAAGTTCTCCAGGGGAAGAAATTCACCCCTCCACTTT CAKFSRGRNSPLHF
TRBJ1-4 . . TRBV5-4 TGTGCCAGCAGCCTATCCCGGGGGCGCTTAAGAGAAAAACTGTTTTTT CASSLSRGRLREKLFF
TRBJ2-2 TRBD2 . TRBV6-5 TGTGCCAGCACCCCATTGACTAGCGTTACCGGGGAGCTGTTTTTT CASTPLTSVTGELFF
TRBJ2-2 . few TRBV10-3 TGTGCCTCACATGGACTTGTCGGGGAGCTGTTTTTT CASHGLVGELFF
TRBJ1-2 . . TRBV6-5 TGTGCCAGCAGTTTTATCGGGCTAAACTATGGCTACACCTTC CASSFIGLNYGYTF
TRBJ2-3 . . TRBV4-2 TGTGCCAGCAGCCAAGGTGCGCTGAGCACAGATACGCAGTATTTT CASSQGALSTDTQYF
TRBJ2-1 . . TRBV5-1 TGCGCCAGCAGCTTAATCGGCTCCGACAATGAGCAGTTCTTC CASSLIGSDNEQFF
TRBJ2-3 . . TRBV27 TGTGCCAGCAGGAGACTAGGTGGAGGGGATACGCAGTATTTT CASRRLGGGDTQYF
TRBJ1-1 . . TRBV6-2/TRBV6-3 TGTGCCAGCAGTTATTCGCCTTCGCAACGGAACACTGAAGCTTTCTTT CASSYSPSQRNTEAFF
TRBJ1-2 TRBD1 . TRBV19 TGTGCCAGTAGTATAGGCGGGACAGTTAACTATGGCTACACCTTC CASSIGGTVNYGYTF
TRBJ1-1 . . TRBV7-2 TGTGCCAGCAGCTTAGTGGCGGGGGAACGCACTGAAGCTTTCTTT CASSLVAGERTEAFF
TRBJ2-1 TRBD2 . TRBV13 TGTGCCAGCAGCTTAGGTAGCGGGGCCTACAATGAGCAGTTCTTC CASSLGSGAYNEQFF
TRBJ2-7 . once TRBV5-1 TGCGCCAGCAGCTTGGGAGACCTTTCGTCAGAGCAGTACTTC CASSLGDLSSEQYF
TRBJ2-1 TRBD2 few TRBV7-9 TGTGCCAGCAGCTTAGAAATGGGACTAGCAAACAATGAGCAGTTCTTC CASSLEMGLANNEQFF
TRBJ2-1 . few TRBV4-2 TGTGCCAGCAGCCAAGATGAAGTAGGTGAGCAGTTCTTC CASSQDEVGEQFF
TRBJ2-7 TRBD2 . TRBV7-8 TGTGCCAGCAGCTTAGTGCGGGAGGCGGGCGAGCAGTACTTC CASSLVREAGEQYF
TRBJ2-7 TRBD2 . TRBV28 TGTGCCAGCAGTTTAGTAGCGGGAGGAGTCTACGAGCAGTACTTC CASSLVAGGVYEQYF